The rows below give T cell receptor beta chains drawn from one sample of a study of blood T cell repertoires in COVID-19. Profiling relied on immunoSEQ multiplex PCR, and the TCRdb table lists in-frame clones only, not all of them. The sample has approximately 35,000 clones, more than 85% seen once. The sequencing input was peripheral blood. These receptors originate from a human donor in a cohort sampled during active COVID-19. CDR3s include the opening cysteine and the closing phenylalanine or tryptophan. Each record gives: J gene, clone size, D gene, V gene, CDR3 protein, CDR3 DNA. The D gene is left open where the match is weak. Expanded clones are given a class, and other clones once, few, many or no size at all.

TRBJ1-2 | - | - | TRBV30 | CAWSSGGLGSGYTF | TGTGCCTGGAGTTCCGGAGGTCTAGGATCTGGCTACACCTTC
TRBJ1-3 | - | - | TRBV6-2/TRBV6-3 | CASSKRGGGPLSNTIYF | TGTGCCAGCAGTAAACGGGGCGGGGGGCCCTTATCGAACACCATATATTTT
TRBJ2-1 | - | TRBD2 | TRBV27 | CASSLVGGFAGGNEQFF | TGTGCCAGCAGTTTAGTGGGGGGGTTCGCGGGCGGGAATGAGCAGTTCTTC
TRBJ2-4 | - | - | TRBV2 | CASTDGRAKNIQYF | TGTGCCAGCACGGATGGGAGAGCCAAAAACATTCAGTACTTC
TRBJ2-1 | - | TRBD1 | TRBV6-5 | CASRQGMHNEQFF | TGTGCCAGTAGACAGGGTATGCATAATGAGCAGTTCTTC
TRBJ2-7 | - | TRBD2 | TRBV16 | CASSQTPGTSAYPRSYEQYF | TGTGCCAGCAGCCAGACGCCCGGGACTAGCGCGTACCCACGCTCCTACGAGCAGTACTTC
TRBJ1-3 | - | - | TRBV5-4 | CASSFPDSPSGNTIYF | TGTGCCAGCAGCTTTCCCGACAGTCCCTCTGGAAACACCATATATTTT
TRBJ2-7 | - | - | TRBV30 | CAWTSTGNYEQYF | TGTGCCTGGACATCGACAGGTAACTACGAGCAGTACTTC
TRBJ2-1 | few | - | TRBV7-8 | CASKTLPGVEIPDEQFF | TGTGCCAGCAAAACCCTTCCGGGAGTAGAAATCCCGGATGAGCAGTTCTTC
TRBJ1-4 | - | - | TRBV5-5 | CASSLLPSQDEKLFF | TGTGCCAGCAGCTTGTTACCCAGCCAGGATGAAAAACTGTTTTTT
TRBJ1-5 | - | - | TRBV28 | CASTQEPGRGIEPQHF | TGTGCCAGCACTCAGGAACCCGGGCGCGGGATTGAGCCCCAGCATTTT
TRBJ1-1 | once | TRBD1 | TRBV6-2/TRBV6-3 | CASSSTGTAQIAFF | TGTGCCAGCAGTTCAACCGGGACAGCTCAGATCGCTTTCTTT
TRBJ1-3 | - | - | TRBV11-2 | CASSLGVFPGSPAGNTIYF | TGTGCCAGCAGCTTAGGTGTGTTTCCGGGGAGCCCAGCTGGAAACACCATATATTTT
TRBJ2-5 | - | - | TRBV12-5 | CASGLGSRETQYF | TGTGCTAGTGGTTTGGGCTCGCGGGAGACCCAGTACTTC
TRBJ2-7 | few | TRBD1 | TRBV27 | CASSPQTGETYEQYF | TGTGCCAGCAGTCCCCAGACAGGGGAGACCTACGAGCAGTACTTC
TRBJ2-1 | - | - | TRBV11-3 | CASSVGGNEQFF | TGTGCCAGCAGCGTTGGCGGGAATGAGCAGTTCTTC
TRBJ2-2 | - | - | TRBV6-2/TRBV6-3 | CASSPPAGELFF | TGTGCCAGCAGTCCCCCGGCCGGGGAGCTGTTTTTT
TRBJ1-3 | - | TRBD1 | TRBV5-6 | CASSSTTGSSGNTIYF | TGTGCCAGCAGCTCAACGACAGGGAGCTCTGGAAACACCATATATTTT
TRBJ2-7 | - | - | TRBV6-2/TRBV6-3 | CASSYSAGLSYEQYF | TGTGCCAGCAGTTACTCGGCAGGGTTATCCTACGAGCAGTACTTC
TRBJ2-1 | - | TRBD2 | TRBV19 | CASSIGSSGRGEQFF | TGTGCCAGTAGTATAGGTTCTAGCGGGAGGGGTGAGCAGTTCTTC
TRBJ2-7 | - | - | TRBV4-1 | CASSPRQISYEQYF | TGCGCCAGCAGCCCCAGACAGATTTCCTACGAGCAGTACTTC
TRBJ1-1 | - | - | TRBV28 | CASSLSLSAGWNTEAFF | TGTGCCAGCAGTTTATCGTTATCTGCAGGGTGGAACACTGAAGCTTTCTTT
TRBJ1-2 | - | - | TRBV9 | CASSVGPTNYGYTF | TGTGCCAGCAGCGTAGGGCCAACTAACTATGGCTACACCTTC
TRBJ2-5 | - | - | TRBV9 | CASSVADLGETQYF | TGTGCCAGCAGCGTAGCGGACTTGGGGGAGACCCAGTACTTC
TRBJ2-1 | once | TRBD2 | TRBV7-3 | CASSVTSGRVGEQFF | TGTGCCAGCAGCGTAACTAGCGGGAGGGTAGGTGAGCAGTTCTTC
TRBJ1-4 | - | - | TRBV2 | CASSEYEALATNEKLFF | TGTGCCAGCAGTGAATATGAGGCACTAGCAACTAATGAAAAACTGTTTTTT
TRBJ2-3 | - | TRBD2 | TRBV29-1 | CSVRTSSTDTQYF | TGCAGCGTTCGGACTAGCAGCACAGATACGCAGTATTTT
TRBJ2-3 | - | - | TRBV19 | CASSTDPGETQYF | TGTGCCAGTAGTACTGACCCAGGGGAAACGCAGTATTTT
TRBJ2-4 | - | TRBD1 | TRBV5-1 | CASSTRTGLKNIQYF | TGCGCCAGCAGCACAAGGACAGGGTTAAAGAACATTCAGTACTTC
TRBJ1-1 | - | - | TRBV27 | CASSFGQTNTEAFF | TGTGCCAGCAGTTTCGGACAGACGAACACTGAAGCTTTCTTT
TRBJ2-3 | - | TRBD2 | TRBV6-5 | CASSYTRTSGDTQYF | TGTGCCAGCAGTTACACCAGGACTAGCGGGGATACGCAGTATTTT
TRBJ2-2 | - | TRBD2 | TRBV6-2/TRBV6-3 | CASSLAGGPAGELFF | TGTGCCAGCAGTTTAGCGGGAGGGCCGGCCGGGGAGCTGTTTTTT
TRBJ2-7 | - | - | TRBV29-1 | CTLTIGKGCHEQYF | TGCACCCTAACGATCGGGAAAGGATGCCACGAGCAGTACTTC
TRBJ1-2 | - | - | TRBV28 | CASIRGKEGYTF | TGTGCCAGCATCAGGGGAAAAGAGGGCTACACCTTC
TRBJ1-1 | - | - | TRBV28 | CASTIGSRTEAFF | TGTGCCAGCACAATAGGGAGTCGCACTGAAGCTTTCTTT
TRBJ2-7 | - | - | TRBV28 | CASSFPAYEQYF | TGTGCCAGCAGTTTCCCAGCCTACGAGCAGTACTTC
TRBJ2-1 | - | - | TRBV7-9 | CASSLISYNEQFF | TGTGCCAGCAGCTTAATTAGCTACAATGAGCAGTTCTTC
TRBJ1-1 | - | - | TRBV5-6 | CASSVGIRDFSTEAFF | TGTGCCAGCAGCGTCGGGATCAGGGACTTCTCCACTGAAGCTTTCTTT
TRBJ2-1 | - | TRBD1 | TRBV7-3 | CASSLGQGAQEQFF | TGTGCCAGCAGCTTGGGACAGGGGGCCCAAGAGCAGTTCTTC
TRBJ2-1 | - | - | TRBV18 | CASSPPGSGTYNEQFF | TGTGCCAGCTCACCACCGGGTAGCGGCACCTACAATGAGCAGTTCTTC
TRBJ2-5 | - | TRBD1 | TRBV7-9 | CASSITPGQGVETQYF | TGTGCCAGCAGCATAACCCCGGGACAGGGGGTTGAGACCCAGTACTTC
TRBJ2-5 | - | - | TRBV19 | CASRVRDTQETQYF | TGTGCCAGTAGGGTTCGGGACACTCAAGAGACCCAGTACTTC
TRBJ2-7 | - | - | TRBV13 | CASIPPAGEPYEQYF | TGTGCCAGCATCCCTCCGGCAGGCGAACCCTACGAGCAGTACTTC
TRBJ2-7 | - | TRBD1 | TRBV6-2/TRBV6-3 | CASSSAGTGEHEQYF | TGTGCCAGCAGTTCCGCCGGGACAGGGGAGCACGAGCAGTACTTC
TRBJ2-6 | - | TRBD1 | TRBV5-4 | CASSAPTGDGANVLTF | TGTGCCAGCAGCGCACCGACAGGGGACGGGGCCAACGTCCTGACTTTC
TRBJ1-6 | - | - | TRBV19 | CATKVVTEDNSPLHF | TGTGCCACCAAAGTAGTGACAGAAGATAATTCACCCCTCCACTTT
TRBJ1-4 | - | TRBD1 | TRBV6-5 | CASSNRDRGAEKLFF | TGTGCCAGCAGTAACCGGGACAGGGGAGCTGAAAAACTGTTTTTT
TRBJ1-5 | once | - | TRBV6-2/TRBV6-3 | CASSYWGGQPQHF | TGTGCCAGCAGTTACTGGGGGGGTCAGCCCCAGCATTTT
TRBJ2-7 | - | - | TRBV6-6 | CASRLQGNEQYF | TGTGCCAGCAGGCTCCAGGGTAACGAGCAGTACTTC
TRBJ2-2 | few | TRBD1 | TRBV24-1 | CATSDPGTGDTGELFF | TGTGCCACCAGTGATCCCGGGACAGGTGACACCGGGGAGCTGTTTTTT
TRBJ1-6 | - | TRBD1 | TRBV7-9 | CASSKDRGNSPLHF | TGTGCCAGCAGTAAAGACAGGGGAAATTCACCCCTCCACTTT
TRBJ2-3 | - | TRBD2 | TRBV5-6 | CASTPRERVDTQYF | TGTGCCAGCACGCCGCGGGAGAGGGTAGATACGCAGTATTTT
TRBJ2-7 | - | TRBD2 | TRBV13 | CASSSGTSGRYEQYF | TGTGCCAGCAGCTCGGGGACTAGCGGGAGGTACGAGCAGTACTTC
TRBJ2-5 | - | - | TRBV3-1/TRBV3-2 | CASSQDHLTTYGETQYF | TGTGCCAGCAGCCAAGATCATTTGACTACCTATGGGGAGACCCAGTACTTC
TRBJ2-5 | - | TRBD1 | TRBV19 | CASSQRGTGTGLETQYF | TGTGCCAGTAGCCAAAGGGGGACCGGGACAGGGTTGGAGACCCAGTACTTC
TRBJ1-5 | few | TRBD1 | TRBV19 | CASRTGLGNQPQHF | TGTGCCAGCAGGACAGGGTTGGGCAATCAGCCCCAGCATTTT
TRBJ1-1 | - | TRBD1 | TRBV19 | CASLRTGGTEAFF | TGTGCCAGTCTCCGGACAGGGGGCACTGAAGCTTTCTTT
TRBJ1-1 | - | TRBD1 | TRBV5-4 | CASSQGGGLNTEAFF | TGTGCCAGCAGCCAGGGGGGCGGGCTTAACACTGAAGCTTTCTTT
TRBJ1-2 | - | TRBD1 | TRBV9 | CASSTRQGVGGYTF | TGTGCCAGCAGCACCCGACAGGGAGTGGGGGGCTACACCTTC